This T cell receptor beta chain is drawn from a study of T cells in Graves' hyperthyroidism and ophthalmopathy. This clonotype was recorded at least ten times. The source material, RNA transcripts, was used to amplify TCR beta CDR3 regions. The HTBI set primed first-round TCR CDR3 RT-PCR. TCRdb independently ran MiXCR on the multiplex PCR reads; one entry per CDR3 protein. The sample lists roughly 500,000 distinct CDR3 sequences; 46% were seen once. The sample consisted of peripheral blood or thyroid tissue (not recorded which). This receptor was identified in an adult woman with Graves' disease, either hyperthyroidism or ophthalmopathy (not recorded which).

CDR3 nucleotide sequence: TGTGCCAGTAGTAAAAGACAGGGGAGGGGCCCTGGGGCCAACGTCCTGACTTTC. This translates into CASSKRQGRGPGANVLTF. The chain has TRBV19 and TRBJ2-6; perhaps TRBD1 as D (8 bases). The CDR3 sequence is 18 residues long. Trimming removed 4 bases at V and 2 bases at J, with 18 bases between. Germline V gene data show CDR1 as LNHDA and CDR2 as SQIVND (reference sequence).